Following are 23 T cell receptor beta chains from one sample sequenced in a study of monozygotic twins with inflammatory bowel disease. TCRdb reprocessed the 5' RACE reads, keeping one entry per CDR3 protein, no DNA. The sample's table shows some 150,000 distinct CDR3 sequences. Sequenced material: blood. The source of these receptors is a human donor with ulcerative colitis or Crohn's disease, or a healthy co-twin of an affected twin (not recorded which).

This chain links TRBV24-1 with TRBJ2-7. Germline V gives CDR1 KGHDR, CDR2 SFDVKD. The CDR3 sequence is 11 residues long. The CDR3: CATSLGNEQYF.

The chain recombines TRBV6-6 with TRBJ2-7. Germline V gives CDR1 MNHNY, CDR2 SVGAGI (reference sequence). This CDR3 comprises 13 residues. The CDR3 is CASSYSIYYEQYF.

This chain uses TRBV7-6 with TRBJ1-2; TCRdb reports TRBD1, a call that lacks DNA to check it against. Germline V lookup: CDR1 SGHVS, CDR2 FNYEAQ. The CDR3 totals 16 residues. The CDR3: CASSLEDRGAKYGYTF.

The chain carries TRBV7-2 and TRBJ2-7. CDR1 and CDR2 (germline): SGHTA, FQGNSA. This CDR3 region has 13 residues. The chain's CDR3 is CASSFSQRYEQYF.

The CDR3 here is CASSLVAGVRETQYF. The chain carries TRBV7-7 and TRBJ2-5; there is no DNA to check the TCRdb D call of TRBD2. The CDR3 covers 15 residues. Germline loops: CDR1 SSHAT, CDR2 FNYEAQ (reference sequence).

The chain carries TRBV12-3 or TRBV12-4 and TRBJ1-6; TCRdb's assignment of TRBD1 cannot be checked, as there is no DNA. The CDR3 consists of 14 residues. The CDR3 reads CASSLGQGNSPLHF.

The CDR3 is CATRRRGYNTEAFF. J is TRBJ1-1 and V is TRBV15; TCRdb calls TRBD1, which cannot be checked without DNA. The germline gives CDR1 LNHNV, CDR2 YYDKDF (reference sequence). The CDR3 totals 14 residues.

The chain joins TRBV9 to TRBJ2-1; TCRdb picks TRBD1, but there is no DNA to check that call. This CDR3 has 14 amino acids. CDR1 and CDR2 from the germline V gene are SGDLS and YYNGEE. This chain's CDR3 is CASSVEGHKNEQFF.

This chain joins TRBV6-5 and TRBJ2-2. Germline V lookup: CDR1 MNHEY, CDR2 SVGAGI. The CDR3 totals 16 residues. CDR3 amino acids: CASSYSIWGQTGELFF.

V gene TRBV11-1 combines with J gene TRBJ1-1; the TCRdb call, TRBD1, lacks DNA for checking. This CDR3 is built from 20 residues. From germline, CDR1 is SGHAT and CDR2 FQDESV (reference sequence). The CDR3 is CASSLKGTRDITTWATEAFF.

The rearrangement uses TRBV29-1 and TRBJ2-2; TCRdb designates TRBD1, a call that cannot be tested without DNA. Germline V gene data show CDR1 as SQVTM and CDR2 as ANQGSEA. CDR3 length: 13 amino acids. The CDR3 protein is CSVPGPYTGELFF.

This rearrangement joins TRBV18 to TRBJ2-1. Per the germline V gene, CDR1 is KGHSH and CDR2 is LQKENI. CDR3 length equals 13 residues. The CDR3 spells CASSHSYNEFEFF.

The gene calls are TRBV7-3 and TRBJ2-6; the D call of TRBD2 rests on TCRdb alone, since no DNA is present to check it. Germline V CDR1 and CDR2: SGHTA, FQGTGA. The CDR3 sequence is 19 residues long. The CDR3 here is CASSLRASGRGSGANVLTF.

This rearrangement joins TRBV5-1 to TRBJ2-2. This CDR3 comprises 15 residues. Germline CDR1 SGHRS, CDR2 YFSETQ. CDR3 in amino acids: CASSFKTVNTGELFF.

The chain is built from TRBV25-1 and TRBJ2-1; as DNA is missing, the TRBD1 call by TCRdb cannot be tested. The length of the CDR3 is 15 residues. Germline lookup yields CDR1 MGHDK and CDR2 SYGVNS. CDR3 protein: CASSLGVSSYNEQFF.

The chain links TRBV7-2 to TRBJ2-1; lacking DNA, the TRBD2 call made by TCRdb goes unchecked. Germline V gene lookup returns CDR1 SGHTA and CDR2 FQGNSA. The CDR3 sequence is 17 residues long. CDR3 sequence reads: CASSLGFSRLAGAEQFF. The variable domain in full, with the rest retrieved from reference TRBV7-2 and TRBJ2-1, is GAGVSQSPSNKVTEKGKDVELRCDPISGHTALYWYRQSLGQGLEFLIYFQGNSAPDKSGLPSDRFSAERTGGSVSTLTIQRTQQEDSAVYLCASSLGFSRLAGAEQFFGPGTRLTVL.

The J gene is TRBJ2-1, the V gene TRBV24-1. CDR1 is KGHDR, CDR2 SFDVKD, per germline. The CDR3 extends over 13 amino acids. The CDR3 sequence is CATSGGPSFEQFF.

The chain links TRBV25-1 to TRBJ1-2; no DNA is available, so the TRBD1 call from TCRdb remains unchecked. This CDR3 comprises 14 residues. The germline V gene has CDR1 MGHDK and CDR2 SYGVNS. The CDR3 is CASSEWKGTEGYTF.

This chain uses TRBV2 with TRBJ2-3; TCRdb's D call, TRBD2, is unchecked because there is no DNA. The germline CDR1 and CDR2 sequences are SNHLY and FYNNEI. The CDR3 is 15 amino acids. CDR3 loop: CASSDWASGSDTQYF. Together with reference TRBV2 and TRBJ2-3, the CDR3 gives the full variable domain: EPEVTQTPSHQVTQMGQEVILRCVPISNHLYFYWYRQILGQKVEFLVSFYNNEISEKSEIFDDQFSVERPDGSNFTLKIRSTKLEDSAMYFCASSDWASGSDTQYFGPGTRLTVL.

The CDR3 reads CASSLPQDGSSYNEQFF. The rearrangement joins TRBV5-1 to TRBJ2-1. The CDR3 has 17 residues. CDR1 and CDR2 (germline): SGHRS, YFSETQ.

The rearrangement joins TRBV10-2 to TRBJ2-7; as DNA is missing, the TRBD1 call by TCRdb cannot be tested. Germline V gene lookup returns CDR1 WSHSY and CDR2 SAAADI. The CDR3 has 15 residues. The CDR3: CASSDGGPGPYEQYF.

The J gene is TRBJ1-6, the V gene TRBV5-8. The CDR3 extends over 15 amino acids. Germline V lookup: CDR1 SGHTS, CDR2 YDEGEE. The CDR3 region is CASSRDHRGESPLHF.

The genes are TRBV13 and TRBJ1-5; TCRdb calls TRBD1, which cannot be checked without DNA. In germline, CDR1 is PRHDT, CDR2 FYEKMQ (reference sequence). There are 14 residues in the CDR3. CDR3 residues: CASSTGQGLQPQHF.